The sequence of this T cell receptor (beta chain) was determined in a study of T-cell memory formation after mild COVID-19 (dated by TCRdb to the early 2020s). Background for the entire study: Most TCR sequence clusters were specific to one of the two donors. T-cell clones expanding and contracting after mild COVID-19 in two donors were tracked by longitudinal TCRalpha and TCRbeta repertoire sequencing. The cohort was made up of two young adult volunteers, one female and one male, who were previously healthy.

The sequencing machine was an Illumina NovaSeq 6000. TCRalpha and TCRbeta cDNA libraries were built by 5'RACE with constant-segment primers, adding sample barcodes and unique molecular identifiers. RNA was extracted from every sample with Trizol reagent. Library amplification was performed in two PCR steps, and a second sample barcode and Illumina TruSeq adapters were introduced in the second step. The libraries were sequenced on an Illumina NovaSeq using 2 x 150 bp paired-end reads. The study's processing was this. Reads were demultiplexed and collapsed into UMI-guided consensus sequences with migec v1.2.7. Using mixcr v2.1.11, UMI consensuses were aligned to TRA and TRB V and J templates and then assembled into clonotypes. Expanded or contracted clonotypes were those called significant by both edgeR and NoisET, with noise models trained on biological replicates. For edgeR calls, the thresholds were a false discovery rate-adjusted p below 0.01 and a log2 fold-change of 1. PCA with hierarchical clustering of max-normalized trajectories of the 1000 most abundant clonotypes was used as exploratory dynamics analysis. Separately sequenced CD4+ and CD8+ repertoires were used to assign a CD4 or CD8 phenotype to each responding clone. The public reads were reprocessed in TCRdb via fastp at Q25 and MiXCR, keeping in-frame beta chains. Each entry is one CDR3 protein sequence, shown with its most common DNA and genes. The V and J calls and clone size come from TCRdb's table, not from the authors' own analysis. A total of under 450,000 distinct CDR3 sequences appear in this sample, around a quarter of them only once. Around 14% of the sample is held by the ten biggest clonotypes.

V sheds 5 bases and J sheds 1 base, leaving 11 bases between their ends. From its cysteine to its phenylalanine, the CDR3 spans 14 amino acids. The CDR3 DNA has 42 bases and is translated from base 1. The germline V gene (reference sequence) specifies MNHEY as CDR1 and SMNVEV as CDR2. About this clonotype itself: No antigen is known for it. No base qualities exist here, and no much larger clone lies one base off it.

The research as a whole found: The study covered only a couple of mild cases, and larger cohorts including severe cases with pre-infection samples were considered necessary. Contracting CD4+ clones appeared mostly in the CM and EM memory subsets, whereas CD8+ clones were enriched in EMRA. The detection of some responding clones in pre-infection memory suggests that pre-existing cross-reactive memory T cells joined the SARS-CoV-2 response. The second-wave clones that peaked on day 37 were not confirmed to be SARS-CoV-2 specific. Balanced CD4/CD8 phenotypes were observed for clones contracting from day 15 to 85, whereas a bias towards CD4+ was observed for a second wave of clones expanding from day 15 to 37.

Ficoll-Paque density gradient centrifugation was used to isolate PBMCs. The chain is assembled from TRBV27 and TRBJ1-1; a tentative D call is TRBD1 (5 bases match). The receptor's source is an adult woman who had mild COVID-19 (a few samples of this study predate the infection). The sample titles of this study are shuffled in the database, so cell type and time point are left out; the donor was told from shared clones. Sequenced input: PBMCs or a T cell subset sorted from them (not recorded which). The sequence in DNA is TGTGCCAGCAGTCGACAGTTCCCGAACACTGAAGCTTTCTTT. Its product reads: CASSRQFPNTEAFF.